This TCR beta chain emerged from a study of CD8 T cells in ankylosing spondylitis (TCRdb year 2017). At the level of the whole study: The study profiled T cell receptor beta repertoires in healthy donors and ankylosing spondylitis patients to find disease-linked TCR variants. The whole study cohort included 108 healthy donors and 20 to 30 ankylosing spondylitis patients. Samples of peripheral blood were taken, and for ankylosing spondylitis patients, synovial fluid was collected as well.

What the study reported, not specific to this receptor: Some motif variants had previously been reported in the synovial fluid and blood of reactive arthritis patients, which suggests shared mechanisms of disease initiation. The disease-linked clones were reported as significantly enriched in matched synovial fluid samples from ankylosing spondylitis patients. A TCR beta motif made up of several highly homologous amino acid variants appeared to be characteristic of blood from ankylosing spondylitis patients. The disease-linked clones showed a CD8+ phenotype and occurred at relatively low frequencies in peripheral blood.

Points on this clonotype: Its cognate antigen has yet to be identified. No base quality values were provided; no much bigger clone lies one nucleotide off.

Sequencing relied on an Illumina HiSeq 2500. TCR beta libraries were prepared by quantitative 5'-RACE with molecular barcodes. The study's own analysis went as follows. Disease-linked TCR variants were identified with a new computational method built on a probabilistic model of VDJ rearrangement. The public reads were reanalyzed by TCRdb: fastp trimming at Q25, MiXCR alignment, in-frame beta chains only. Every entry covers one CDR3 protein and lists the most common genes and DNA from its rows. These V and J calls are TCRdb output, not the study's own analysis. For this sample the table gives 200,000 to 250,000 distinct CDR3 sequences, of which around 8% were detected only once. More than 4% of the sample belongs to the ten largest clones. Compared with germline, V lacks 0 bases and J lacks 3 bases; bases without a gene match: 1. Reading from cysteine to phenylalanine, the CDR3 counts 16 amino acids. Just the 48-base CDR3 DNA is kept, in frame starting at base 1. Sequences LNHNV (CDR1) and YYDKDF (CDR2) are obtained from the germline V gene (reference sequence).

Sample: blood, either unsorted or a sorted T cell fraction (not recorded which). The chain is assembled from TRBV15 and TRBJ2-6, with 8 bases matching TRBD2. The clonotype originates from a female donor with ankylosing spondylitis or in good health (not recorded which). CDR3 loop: CATSREAGVGANVLTF. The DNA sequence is TGTGCCACCAGCAGAGAAGCGGGAGTTGGGGCCAACGTCCTGACTTTC.